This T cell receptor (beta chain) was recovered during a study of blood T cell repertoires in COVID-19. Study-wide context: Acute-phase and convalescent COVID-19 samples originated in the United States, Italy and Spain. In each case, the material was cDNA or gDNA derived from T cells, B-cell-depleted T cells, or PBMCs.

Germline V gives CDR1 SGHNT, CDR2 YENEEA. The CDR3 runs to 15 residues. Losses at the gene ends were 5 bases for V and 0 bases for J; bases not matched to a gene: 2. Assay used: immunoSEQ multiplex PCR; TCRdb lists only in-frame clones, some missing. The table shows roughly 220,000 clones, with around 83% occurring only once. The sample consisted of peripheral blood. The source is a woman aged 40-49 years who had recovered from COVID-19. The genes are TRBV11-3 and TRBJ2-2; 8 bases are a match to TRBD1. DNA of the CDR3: TGTGCCAGCAGCACGACAGGGGCGAACACCGGGGAGCTGTTTTTT. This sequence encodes CASSTTGANTGELFF. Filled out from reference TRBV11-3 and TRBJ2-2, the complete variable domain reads EAGVVQSPRYKIIEKKQPVAFWCNPISGHNTLYWYLQNLGQGPELLIRYENEEAVDDSQLPKDRFSAERLKGVDSTLKIQPAELGDSAVYLCASSTTGANTGELFFGEGSRLTVL.